Sequencing of this T cell receptor beta chain was carried out in a study of shared clonotypes between healthy human individuals. Study as a whole: The donors, two women and a few men, were aged 18 to 49. CD8 memory received one plate per donor, CD8 naive two, CD4 memory three and CD4 naive three.

Germline V gives CDR1 SGHAT, CDR2 FQNNGV. V dropped 2 bases and J dropped 2 bases, with 9 bases sitting between them. This CDR3 contains 14 residues. This clone was seen once. What it binds is not known. CD8 cells classed as naive were CD45RO-negative and positively selected for CCR7, excluding terminally differentiated effector memory CD45RA+ cells. The method was immunoSEQ multiplex PCR; TCRdb's version includes in-frame clones alone and lacks a portion of them. The repertoire holds hundreds of thousands of clones, with 96% as singletons. Findings and limits, study-wide: Clonotype sharing among donors was expected to depend on sequencing depth.

Sequenced: naive CD8+ T cells sorted from blood. This receptor was taken from a woman in her twenties or thirties in good health. The chain has TRBV11-2 and TRBJ1-1; D remains unclear. The CDR3 coding sequence is TGTGCCAGCAGCTTATCACCCGACAACACTGAAGCTTTCTTT. Its protein product is CASSLSPDNTEAFF.